Described below is a single T cell receptor (beta chain) sequence and its context. Per the germline V gene, CDR1 is GTSNPN and CDR2 is SVGIG (reference sequence). Trimming cost V 0 bases and J 4 bases; bases outside gene matches: 2. The CDR3 contains 13 residues. The data are from a study of blood T cell repertoires in COVID-19. Study context: Some COVID-19 samples were acute and others convalescent; all came from the United States, Italy and Spain. PBMCs, B-cell-depleted T cells, or T cells were the source of the cDNA or gDNA that made up the material.

The Seattle site enrolled patients during active infection and followed them longitudinally. Sequencing used immunoSEQ multiplex PCR; TCRdb keeps in-frame clones, though not all of them. The data contain approximately 75,000 clones, less than 90% of them singletons. The J gene is TRBJ1-2, the V gene TRBV30; TRBD1 aligns across 7 bases. The receptor comes from a man aged 45-60 years with COVID-19, enrolled during active disease. The sample was peripheral blood. The CDR3 here is CAWSVYRGYGYTF. The CDR3 DNA reads as TGTGCCTGGAGTGTATACAGGGGCTATGGCTACACCTTC.